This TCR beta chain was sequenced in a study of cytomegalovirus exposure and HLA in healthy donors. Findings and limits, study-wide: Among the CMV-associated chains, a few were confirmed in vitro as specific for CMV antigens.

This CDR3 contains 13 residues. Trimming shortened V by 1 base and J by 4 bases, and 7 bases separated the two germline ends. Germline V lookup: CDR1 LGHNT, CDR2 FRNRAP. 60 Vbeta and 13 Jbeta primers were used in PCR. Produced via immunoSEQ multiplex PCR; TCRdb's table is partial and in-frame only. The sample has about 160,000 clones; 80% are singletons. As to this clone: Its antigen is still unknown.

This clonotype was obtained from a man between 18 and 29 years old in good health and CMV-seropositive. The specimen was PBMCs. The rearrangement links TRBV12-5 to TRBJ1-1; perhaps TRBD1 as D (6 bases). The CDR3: CASGLGGGTEAFF. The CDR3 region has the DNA TGTGCTAGTGGTTTGGGAGGGGGCACTGAAGCTTTCTTT.